Presented here are 24 T cell receptor beta chains from one specimen sequenced in a study of T-cell reconstitution after alpha-beta-depleted transplantation in children. Unique molecular identifiers were incorporated during preparation of the TCRbeta library. TCRdb re-analysed the PCR reads in MiXCR, keeping a single row per CDR3 protein. Of around 500,000 distinct CDR3 sequences in the sample, 23% were seen once. The sample was PBMCs, mostly from graft donor cells, taken 360 days after TCRalphabeta/CD19-depleted stem cell transplant. These receptors were collected from a boy under three years old who had a stem cell transplant for acute myeloid leukemia, so the T cells may come from the graft donor.

The chain combines TRBV5-6 with TRBJ2-1; TRBD2 might be the D (6 bases). Germline assignment: CDR1 SGHDT and CDR2 YYEEEE. The CDR3 is 15 amino acids. Trimming pared 4 bases from V and 4 bases from J, leaving 15 bases between. DNA for the CDR3: TGTGCCAGCAGCGCCGGGGGTCGTGGATACAATGAGCAGTTCTTC. This gives the protein CASSAGGRGYNEQFF.

The table lists this clonotype with a few counts. The J gene is TRBJ2-3, the V gene TRBV7-2; D might be TRBD2 (7 bases). The CDR3 contains 12 residues. CDR1 is SGHTA and CDR2 is FQGNSA in the germline V gene. Trimming took 2 bases from V and 10 from J, leaving 10 bases between them. The CDR3: CASSLTGGAQYF. The DNA of the CDR3 is TGTGCCAGCAGCTTAACGGGGGGCGCGCAGTATTTT.

This chain joins TRBV6-2 or TRBV6-3 and TRBJ1-2; 9 positions agree with TRBD1. The ends lost 7 bases at V and 4 bases at J; junction bases unmatched: 10. CDR3 length equals 15 residues. CDR1 and CDR2 from the germline V gene are MNHEY and SVGEGT. CDR3 in DNA: TGTGCCAGCAACCCTGGGGACAGGGTGGGCTATGGCTACACCTTC. Amino acids: CASNPGDRVGYGYTF.

This clonotype has at least ten counts. The chain uses TRBV28 and TRBJ2-5, with D possibly TRBD2 on 5 matching bases. The V gene's germline CDR1 is MDHEN and CDR2 SYDVKM. V shed 6 bases and J shed 5 bases, with 19 bases lying between them. The CDR3 extends over 15 amino acids. CDR3 amino acids: CASREAMSVRETQYF. For the CDR3, the DNA is TGTGCCAGCAGGGAGGCGATGTCGGTAAGGGAGACCCAGTACTTC. The variable domain in full, with the rest retrieved from reference TRBV28 and TRBJ2-5, is DVKVTQSSRYLVKRTGEKVFLECVQDMDHENMFWYRQDPGLGLRLIYFSYDVKMKEKGDIPEGYSVSREKKERFSLILESASTNQTSMYLCASREAMSVRETQYFGPGTRLLVL.

The genes are TRBV20-1 and TRBJ2-5; perhaps TRBD2 as D (7 bases). The germline gives CDR1 DFQATT, CDR2 SNEGSKA (reference sequence). V was trimmed by 6 bases and J by 5 bases, leaving 16 bases between them. The CDR3 is 13 residues long. Here the CDR3 reads CSAAGGGGETQYF. For the CDR3, the DNA is TGCAGTGCCGCCGGGGGAGGGGGGGAGACCCAGTACTTC.

The sample holds a few counts of this clonotype. The chain joins TRBV15 to TRBJ2-1, with 9 bases lining up with TRBD2. In germline, CDR1 is LNHNV, CDR2 YYDKDF (reference sequence). The CDR3 sequence is 17 residues long. V lost 5 bases to trimming and J lost 5 bases; unmatched junction nucleotides: 13. The CDR3 region has the DNA TGTGCCACCAGCTCAACTGCTCGACTAGCGGTCCACAATGAGCAGTTCTTC. Amino acid sequence: CATSSTARLAVHNEQFF.

There are a few counts of this clonotype. The chain couples TRBV28 to TRBJ2-7; tentative D call: TRBD1 (6 bases). Trimming removed 3 bases from V and 4 bases from J, with 19 bases in between. Germline V gene lookup returns CDR1 MDHEN and CDR2 SYDVKM. This CDR3 comprises 16 residues. This chain's CDR3 is CASSFAGGGTGYEQYV. The DNA of the CDR3 is TGTGCCAGCAGTTTCGCGGGTGGCGGAACAGGGTACGAGCAGTACGTC.

This rearrangement joins TRBV6-5 to TRBJ1-2; TRBD1 might be the D (6 bases). The length of the CDR3 is 18 residues. CDR1 is MNHEY, CDR2 SVGAGI, per germline. V lost 0 bases and J 4 bases, leaving 21 bases between the germline ends. CDR3 residues: CASSYSGGQPTLGYGYTF. The DNA of the CDR3 is TGTGCCAGCAGTTACTCCGGCGGACAGCCCACATTGGGCTATGGCTACACCTTC.

This clonotype has a handful of counts. The chain combines TRBV25-1 with TRBJ2-3; maybe TRBD1 (5 bases). Germline CDR1 and CDR2: MGHDK and SYGVNS. The CDR3 sequence is 17 residues long. V lost 3 bases to trimming and J lost 1 base, with 17 bases between them. The CDR3 DNA reads as TGTGCCAGCAGTGACCCTCTTGGGCAGGGCGGCACAGATACGCAGTATTTT. Translating gives CASSDPLGQGGTDTQYF.

The sample holds a few counts of this clonotype. This sequence joins TRBV29-1 and TRBJ2-1; 7 positions match TRBD1. With V trimmed by 6 bases and J by 5 bases, 1 base remained unmatched. Germline CDR1 and CDR2: SQVTM and ANQGSEA. This CDR3 is built from 11 residues. The CDR3 spells CSVGQNNEQFF. CDR3 nucleotide sequence: TGCAGCGTGGGACAGAACAATGAGCAGTTCTTC.

This clonotype was picked up a small number of times. The gene calls are TRBV18 and TRBJ1-4, with 8 bases identical to TRBD1. Trimming at V came to 0 bases and at J to 7 bases, leaving 7 bases not matched to a gene. Germline loops: CDR1 KGHSH, CDR2 LQKENI. This CDR3 has 16 amino acids. The CDR3 coding sequence is TGTGCCAGCTCACCACCTCAGCAGGGGGCCCGTGAAAAACTGTTTTTT. Translated: CASSPPQQGAREKLFF.

The genes are TRBV11-1 and TRBJ1-1, with 8 bases that match TRBD1. Trimming removed 3 bases from V and 3 bases from J; junction bases left unmatched: 6. The V gene's germline CDR1 is SGHAT and CDR2 FQDESV (reference sequence). This CDR3 region has 15 residues. CDR3 region: CASSFYRGGHTEAFF. CDR3 nucleotide sequence: TGTGCCAGCAGCTTCTACAGGGGGGGCCACACTGAAGCTTTCTTT. Full variable domain (missing parts from reference TRBV11-1 and TRBJ1-1): EAEVAQSPRYKITEKSQAVAFWCDPISGHATLYWYRQILGQGPELLVQFQDESVVDDSQLPKDRFSAERLKGVDSTLKIQPAELGDSAMYLCASSFYRGGHTEAFFGQGTRLTVV.

This clonotype was recorded many times. The chain is built from TRBV28 and TRBJ2-2; maybe TRBD1 (5 bases). Germline CDR1 is MDHEN and CDR2 is SYDVKM. The CDR3 contains 17 residues. V lost 8 bases to trimming and J lost 1 base, with 20 bases between them. CDR3: CASRHLRGALNTGELFF. The CDR3 DNA is TGTGCCAGCCGCCACTTAAGGGGTGCCCTGAACACCGGGGAGCTGTTTTTT.

This clonotype was observed a few times. V gene TRBV13 combines with J gene TRBJ1-6, with a tentative D call TRBD1 (5 bases). In germline, CDR1 is PRHDT, CDR2 FYEKMQ (reference sequence). The length of the CDR3 is 17 residues. Deletions cut 2 bases from V and 7 bases from J, with 18 bases between. Here the CDR3 DNA reads TGTGCCAGCAGCTTAAGTAATGTAGGGGTTGCGAATTCACCCCTCCACTTT. Amino acid sequence: CASSLSNVGVANSPLHF.

The chain recombines TRBV5-1 with TRBJ2-1; TRBD2 agrees at 10 bases. From germline, CDR1 is SGHRS and CDR2 YFSETQ. The CDR3 contains 16 residues. The junction had 10 bases not matched to a gene; V was cut back by 5 bases and J by 5 bases. In DNA form, the CDR3 reads TGCGCCAGCAGTATAATCGGGACTAGCGACAACAATGAGCAGTTCTTC. Its protein product is CASSIIGTSDNNEQFF.

This clonotype has just a few counts. This chain uses TRBV6-1 with TRBJ2-1; possibly TRBD2 for D (5 bases). With 5 bases removed from V and 4 bases from J, the gap between germline ends came to 9 bases. The germline CDR1 and CDR2 sequences are MNHNS and SASEGT. The CDR3 is 13 residues long. The CDR3 DNA reads TGTGCCAGCAGTATTAGCGAGTACAATGAGCAGTTCTTC. Residues: CASSISEYNEQFF.

This clonotype came up a few times. This sequence joins TRBV11-2 and TRBJ2-1, with 13 bases fitting TRBD2. Germline CDR1 reads SGHAT; CDR2 reads FQNNGV. The length of the CDR3 is 19 residues. Unmatched junction bases numbered 11, after V lost 5 bases and J lost 1 base. The CDR3 protein is CASSLLGILAGGSYNEQFF. DNA for the CDR3: TGTGCCAGCAGCCTACTAGGGATACTAGCGGGGGGGTCCTACAATGAGCAGTTCTTC.

This clonotype came up many times. The chain recombines TRBV4-3 with TRBJ2-3; D not certain. The length of the CDR3 is 16 residues. Germline V gives CDR1 LGHNA, CDR2 YSLEER. V lost 1 base and J 2 bases, leaving 13 bases between the germline ends. The CDR3: CASSQGWAVLTDTQYF. CDR3 sequence (DNA): TGCGCCAGCAGCCAAGGTTGGGCCGTTCTCACAGATACGCAGTATTTT.

This clonotype was recorded many times. The chain carries TRBV20-1 and TRBJ2-5; 9 bases match TRBD2. CDR1 and CDR2 from the germline V gene are DFQATT and SNEGSKA (reference sequence). This CDR3 has 15 amino acids. After removal of 2 bases from V and 3 bases from J, the junction contained 7 bases not matched to a gene. The CDR3 nucleotides are TGCAGTGCTAGACCTGTAGCGGGGGATAAAGAGACCCAGTACTTC. Its translation is CSARPVAGDKETQYF.

The genes are TRBV4-2 and TRBJ2-3; 11 bases map to TRBD2. Germline V CDR1 and CDR2: LGHNA, YNFKEQ. V shed 3 bases and J 5 bases; nucleotides not matched to a gene: 7. The CDR3 totals 16 residues. The CDR3 is CASSQTLAGGRDTQYF. The CDR3 region has the DNA TGTGCCAGCAGCCAGACCTTAGCGGGGGGGCGAGATACGCAGTATTTT.

This clonotype was counted many times. The chain joins TRBV12-3 or TRBV12-4 to TRBJ1-3; D is perhaps TRBD1 (5 bases). CDR3 length: 14 residues. The ends were cut back, 5 bases at V and 0 bases at J, with 8 bases in the middle. CDR3 loop: CASSPGISGNTIYF. CDR3 DNA: TGTGCCAGCAGTCCAGGGATCTCTGGAAACACCATATATTTT.

The chain combines TRBV20-1 with TRBJ2-5, with unresolved D. The CDR3 contains 16 residues. With 0 bases removed from V and 2 bases from J, the gap between germline ends came to 16 bases. Germline V CDR1 and CDR2: DFQATT, SNEGSKA (reference sequence). The CDR3 spells CSARDPSAEEQETQYF. As DNA, the CDR3 is TGCAGTGCTAGAGATCCATCAGCCGAAGAGCAAGAGACCCAGTACTTC.

J is TRBJ1-2 and V is TRBV20-1, with TRBD1 matching 8 bases. Unmatched junction bases numbered 16, after V lost 4 bases and J lost 6 bases. This CDR3 has 16 amino acids. Germline CDR1 and CDR2: DFQATT and SNEGSKA (reference sequence). Here the CDR3 DNA reads TGCAGTGCTACCCACTACCCTCAGGGGGCACAGAATGGCTACACCTTC. Translation gives CSATHYPQGAQNGYTF.

This clonotype was counted at least ten times. This chain connects TRBV4-3 to TRBJ2-2, with a possible D match to TRBD2 (6 bases). This CDR3 region has 16 residues. Germline CDR1 reads LGHNA; CDR2 reads YSLEER. Trimming stripped 0 bases from V and 4 bases from J, with 12 bases between. The CDR3 here is CASSQEIGGPTGELFF. In DNA form, the CDR3 reads TGCGCCAGCAGCCAAGAGATCGGGGGACCCACCGGGGAGCTGTTTTTT.